Presented here are 13 T cell receptor beta chains from one specimen sequenced in a study of blood T cell repertoires in COVID-19. Some clones are missing from TCRdb's copy, which holds only in-frame ones; the method was immunoSEQ multiplex PCR. The sample carries about 320,000 clones, approximately 88% recorded once. Specimen: PBMCs or T cells enriched from blood (not recorded which). All receptors derive from a man younger than 45 who had recovered from COVID-19.

The genes are TRBV4-1 and TRBJ1-3; the D is unclear. Trimming stripped 0 bases from V and 4 bases from J, with 7 bases between. Per the germline V gene, CDR1 is MGHRA and CDR2 is YSYEKL. The CDR3 length is 14 residues. As DNA, the CDR3 is TGCGCCAGCAGCCAAGACTACTCGGGAAACACCATATATTTT. Translation: CASSQDYSGNTIYF.

This clone was seen only a few times. The chain recombines TRBV5-1 with TRBJ1-1; D uncertain. The CDR3 has 14 amino acids. CDR1 is SGHRS and CDR2 is YFSETQ in the germline V gene. Trimming removed 2 bases from V and 1 base from J, with 9 bases in between. The CDR3 region has the DNA TGCGCCAGCAGCTTCTTAGCGGAGAACACTGAAGCTTTCTTT. Its protein is CASSFLAENTEAFF. Supplemented by reference TRBV5-1 and TRBJ1-1, the full variable domain reads KAGVTQTPRYLIKTRGQQVTLSCSPISGHRSVSWYQQTPGQGLQFLFEYFSETQRNKGNFPGRFSGRQFSNSRSEMNVSTLELGDSALYLCASSFLAENTEAFFGQGTRLTVV.

The chain joins TRBV5-4 to TRBJ1-1; D might be TRBD1 (5 bases). CDR3 size: 15 residues. CDR1 SGHNT and CDR2 YYREEE come from the germline V gene (reference sequence). V lost 4 bases and J 0 bases, leaving 13 bases between the germline ends. The CDR3 loop reads CASSTPGGLNTEAFF. CDR3 nucleotide sequence: TGTGCCAGCAGCACCCCCGGGGGTCTGAACACTGAAGCTTTCTTT.

This clone was detected a few times. CDR3 nucleotides: TGCGCCAGCACCCGAGACGGGAAGGATTCACCCCTCCACTTT. This translates into CASTRDGKDSPLHF. V gene TRBV5-1 combines with J gene TRBJ1-6; D not certain. Per the germline V gene, CDR1 is SGHRS and CDR2 is YFSETQ. V lost 6 bases to trimming and J lost 8 bases, with 15 bases between them. The CDR3 spans 14 residues.

V gene TRBV13 combines with J gene TRBJ2-3, with 9 bases fitting TRBD2. CDR1 and CDR2 from the germline V gene are PRHDT and FYEKMQ (reference sequence). Trimming took 10 bases from V and 6 from J; bases not matched to a gene: 14. This CDR3 is 15 amino acids long. CDR3 DNA sequence: TGTGCCACCCGACTGGCCCTAGCGGGGTATGATACGCAGTATTTT. It translates to CATRLALAGYDTQYF.

The CDR3 DNA is TGTGCCAGCAGTGAAAAGGGGAATGAGCAGTACTTC. This sequence encodes CASSEKGNEQYF. This chain uses TRBV6-1 with TRBJ2-7; D perhaps matches TRBD1 (5 bases). Per germline, CDR1 MNHNS and CDR2 SASEGT. The CDR3 sequence is 12 residues long. V was pared by 2 bases and J by 7 bases, with 9 bases between.

J is TRBJ2-6 and V is TRBV2; the D gene is possibly TRBD1 (5 bases). Germline CDR1 is SNHLY and CDR2 is FYNNEI. The CDR3 covers 15 residues. Trimming pared 10 bases from V and 3 bases from J, leaving 16 bases between. The CDR3 nucleotides read TGTGCCACCTCGTTAAAGGGGTATGGGGCCAACGTCCTGACTTTC. Translation: CATSLKGYGANVLTF.

The genes are TRBV7-2 and TRBJ1-5; D remains ambiguous. The CDR3 totals 16 residues. Deletions cut 5 bases from V and 2 bases from J, with 16 bases between. Germline lookup yields CDR1 SGHTA and CDR2 FQGNSA. CDR3 sequence (DNA): TGTGCCAGCAGCCCGGTTTTCCTGCGGCGCAATCAGCCCCAGCATTTT. This translates into CASSPVFLRRNQPQHF.

The rearrangement uses TRBV10-1 and TRBJ2-7; TRBD2 agrees at 7 bases. CDR1 and CDR2 (germline): WNHNN, SYGVQD (reference sequence). V lost 4 bases to trimming and J lost 0 bases; unmatched junction nucleotides: 12. The CDR3 is 17 residues long. This CDR3 is CASSGGNERGSSYEQYF. DNA of the CDR3: TGCGCCAGCAGTGGGGGAAATGAGCGGGGAAGCTCCTACGAGCAGTACTTC.

The chain joins TRBV9 to TRBJ1-1, with a tentative D call TRBD1 (5 bases). Trimming took 0 bases from V and 0 from J, leaving 12 bases between them. This CDR3 is built from 16 residues. From germline, CDR1 is SGDLS and CDR2 YYNGEE. The CDR3 bases are TGTGCCAGCAGCGTAGGGACAACGAGCGTGAACACTGAAGCTTTCTTT. Its translation: CASSVGTTSVNTEAFF.

This rearrangement joins TRBV6-5 to TRBJ2-6; no firm D call. V lost 4 bases and J 1 base, leaving 11 bases between the germline ends. CDR1 and CDR2 (germline): MNHEY, SVGAGI. The CDR3 runs 16 residues. The CDR3 DNA reads as TGTGCCAGCAGTTCCTTTTCGAGTTCTGGGGCCAACGTCCTGACTTTC. It is translated as CASSSFSSSGANVLTF.

V gene TRBV30 combines with J gene TRBJ1-5; 12 nucleotides match TRBD1. The CDR3 is 18 residues long. V lost 4 bases to trimming and J lost 0 bases; unmatched junction nucleotides: 10. The germline V gene has CDR1 GTSNPN and CDR2 SVGIG (reference sequence). The CDR3 DNA is TGTGCCTGGACGGGCGGGACAGGGGGCTTTTCTAGCAATCAGCCCCAGCATTTT. Encoded protein: CAWTGGTGGFSSNQPQHF.

The chain couples TRBV3-1 (or the pseudogene TRBV3-2) to TRBJ2-2, with TRBD2 identical over 9 bases. Looked up from germline, CDR1 is LGHDT and CDR2 is YNNKEL (reference sequence). The CDR3 spans 16 residues. With V trimmed by 8 bases and J by 5 bases, 12 bases remained unmatched. CDR3 loop: CASYGLAGGHTGELFF. In DNA form, the CDR3 reads TGTGCCAGCTACGGGCTGGCGGGGGGGCATACCGGGGAGCTGTTTTTT.